The 32 T cell receptor beta chains given below trace back to one sample, sequenced in a study of shared clonotypes between healthy human individuals. The table came from immunoSEQ multiplex PCR; TCRdb's copy has only in-frame clones and leaves some out. In the table there are about 470,000 clones, about 76% of which are singletons. Material: PBMCs. The receptors derive from a woman in her 40s in good health. Some clones in this sample may be carry-over from other donors' samples.

V usage is TRBV19 and J usage is TRBJ2-3; TRBD2 aligns across 13 bases. The CDR3 has 16 amino acids. V trimming: 5 bases; J trimming: 4 bases; junction bases outside the gene matches: 6. Per the germline V gene, CDR1 is LNHDA and CDR2 is SQIVND (reference sequence). CDR3: CASSPGTSGIADTQYF. CDR3 DNA: TGTGCCAGTAGTCCGGGGACTAGCGGGATTGCAGATACGCAGTATTTT.

The chain links TRBV28 to TRBJ2-7; 10 nucleotides agree with TRBD1. This CDR3 comprises 15 residues. V shed 4 bases and J 4 bases; nucleotides not matched to a gene: 7. CDR1 and CDR2 (germline): MDHEN, SYDVKM. The chain's CDR3 is CASSSLDRGLYEQYF. The CDR3 DNA sequence: TGTGCCAGCAGTTCCCTTGACAGGGGGCTATACGAGCAGTACTTC.

The CDR3 reads CASRPGPFNEQFF. The CDR3 DNA reads as TGTGCCAGCAGACCCGGCCCCTTCAATGAGCAGTTCTTC. V and J are TRBV11-2 and TRBJ2-1; D is ambiguous. The CDR3 is made up of 13 amino acids. Trimming shortened V by 6 bases and J by 6 bases, and 12 bases separated the two germline ends. Germline assignment: CDR1 SGHAT and CDR2 FQNNGV.

This chain connects TRBV6-6 to TRBJ1-1; TRBD1 matches at 7 bases. There are 16 residues in the CDR3. Germline V CDR1 and CDR2: MNHNY, SVGAGI (reference sequence). V was pared by 8 bases and J by 4 bases, with 16 bases of the junction left unmatched. This CDR3 is CASSLTGAVGGTEAFF. CDR3 nucleotide sequence: TGTGCCAGCTCTCTTACAGGGGCCGTCGGAGGCACTGAAGCTTTCTTT.

The chain couples TRBV5-6 to TRBJ2-5; 7 bases fit TRBD2. Germline loops: CDR1 SGHDT, CDR2 YYEEEE. Germline trimming cut 3 bases from V and 3 bases from J; bases unmatched to any gene: 5. CDR3 length: 14 amino acids. The CDR3 spells CASSSSRGEETQYF. In DNA form, the CDR3 reads TGTGCCAGCAGCTCGAGTCGGGGGGAAGAGACCCAGTACTTC.

The V gene is TRBV27, the J gene TRBJ2-7, with D possibly matching TRBD1 (6 bases). V lost 5 bases, J lost 4 bases, and 21 bases lay in between. CDR1 MNHEY and CDR2 SMNVEV come from the germline V gene (reference sequence). This CDR3 spans 16 amino acids. CDR3 nucleotides: TGTGCCAGCAGTCCCGCCAGGGGTGGGAGTACGTACGAGCAGTACTTC. Translation gives CASSPARGGSTYEQYF.

This clone has just one count. The chain employs TRBV10-3 and TRBJ2-1; 16 nucleotides align to TRBD2. The germline gives CDR1 ENHRY, CDR2 SYGVKD. This CDR3 comprises 17 residues. V shed 5 bases, J shed 7 bases, and the junction held 8 bases outside the gene matches. Here the CDR3 reads CAISPGLAGGSTNEQFF. The CDR3 region has the DNA TGTGCCATCAGTCCGGGACTAGCGGGAGGGTCGACGAATGAGCAGTTCTTC.

The V call is TRBV9, the J call TRBJ2-1, with 8 bases aligning to TRBD1. Germline trimming cut 4 bases from V and 3 bases from J; bases unmatched to any gene: 6. Germline V gene data show CDR1 as SGDLS and CDR2 as YYNGEE. This CDR3 is 15 amino acids long. CDR3 nucleotides: TGTGCCAGCAGCCCTGGACAGGGAAGCTACAATGAGCAGTTCTTC. It is translated as CASSPGQGSYNEQFF.

The rearrangement uses TRBV19 and TRBJ1-1; no firm D call. CDR3 length: 13 amino acids. Per germline, CDR1 LNHDA and CDR2 SQIVND (reference sequence). Trimming shortened V by 4 bases and J by 5 bases, and 11 bases separated the two germline ends. CDR3 in amino acids: CASSKTGTTEAFF. The CDR3 nucleotides read TGTGCCAGTAGTAAAACGGGAACGACTGAAGCTTTCTTT.

This clone was seen only a few times. The V gene is TRBV7-2, the J gene TRBJ2-3; D remains unclear. Germline lookup yields CDR1 SGHTA and CDR2 FQGNSA. The CDR3 totals 13 residues. V was pared by 3 bases and J by 2 bases, with 6 bases between. The CDR3 loop reads CASSFVTTDTQYF. CDR3 nucleotide sequence: TGTGCCAGCAGCTTTGTCACCACAGATACGCAGTATTTT.

This clone has only a few counts. The V call is TRBV4-2, the J call TRBJ2-3, with TRBD2 identical over 7 bases. The CDR3 runs to 17 residues. V lost 4 bases and J lost 0; bases outside the gene matches: 10. CDR1 LGHNA and CDR2 YNFKEQ come from the germline V gene. The CDR3 DNA follows: TGTGCCAGCAGCCTAGGTATTGGCGGGGGTAGCACAGATACGCAGTATTTT. Its protein product is CASSLGIGGGSTDTQYF.

The chain links TRBV30 to TRBJ2-1; 13 nucleotides line up with TRBD2. The CDR3 covers 14 residues. V lost 4 bases to trimming and J lost 15 bases; unmatched junction nucleotides: 12. Looked up from germline, CDR1 is GTSNPN and CDR2 is SVGIG (reference sequence). The CDR3 DNA is TGTGCCTGGACCGGAATTGGGACTAGCGGGATTGGGTTCTTC. Residues: CAWTGIGTSGIGFF.

Note on this clone: Given a far larger clone just one base away, this is likely a sequencing read error. The V gene is TRBV6-1, the J gene TRBJ2-7, with D possibly matching TRBD1 (5 bases). The length of the CDR3 is 15 residues. The germline V gene encodes CDR1 MNHNS and CDR2 SASEGT. Trimming stripped 2 bases from V and 6 bases from J, with 17 bases between. The DNA of the CDR3 is TGTGCCAGCAGTGAACTGGTAGGGGTACCTTCCGAGCAGTACTTC. Its translation: CASSELVGVPSEQYF.

This clone was counted between two and nine times. The V call is TRBV11-2, the J call TRBJ2-2; D may match TRBD1 or TRBD2 (5 bases each). V shed 2 bases and J shed 4 bases, with 14 bases lying between them. The CDR3 is made up of 16 amino acids. Germline V gene sequence: CDR1 SGHAT, CDR2 FQNNGV. The CDR3 DNA reads TGTGCCAGCAGCTTATTTTGGGGTGGGGGCACCGGGGAGCTGTTTTTT. This gives the protein CASSLFWGGGTGELFF.

The chain carries TRBV5-1 and TRBJ1-3; D is perhaps TRBD1 (5 bases). The CDR3 extends over 15 amino acids. Between the trimmed V and J ends, which lost 0 bases and 4 bases, there was a span of 11 bases. Germline-derived CDR1 and CDR2 are SGHRS and YFSETQ. For the CDR3, the DNA is TGCGCCAGCAGCTTGGTTGGGGGGGTCGGAAACACCATATATTTT. It is translated as CASSLVGGVGNTIYF.

CDR3 DNA: TGTGCCAGCAGCGGATTAGCGGGATCCTCCTACGAGCAGTACTTC. It translates to CASSGLAGSSYEQYF. This chain connects TRBV6-1 to TRBJ2-7; 8 bases are shared with TRBD2. There are 15 residues in the CDR3. J was trimmed by 0 bases and V by 6 bases; bases with no gene match: 7. The germline gives CDR1 MNHNS, CDR2 SASEGT.

This chain connects TRBV6-5 to TRBJ2-7, with 9 positions matching TRBD1. The CDR3 spans 15 residues. Germline values: CDR1 MNHEY, CDR2 SVGAGI. The V gene end was trimmed by 6 bases and the J gene end by 1 base; junction bases not matched to a gene: 7. This CDR3 is CASRGPGQGSYEQYF. The CDR3 DNA reads TGTGCCAGCAGGGGGCCGGGACAGGGTTCCTACGAGCAGTACTTC.

The chain uses TRBV18 and TRBJ2-1, with TRBD1 matching over 7 bases. The CDR3 runs 18 residues. V was clipped by 6 bases and J by 0 bases; unmatched bases: 14. Germline CDR1 is KGHSH and CDR2 is LQKENI. Here the CDR3 DNA reads TGTGCCAGCTCTCGAAGACAGGGTTCAATGAGCTCCTACAATGAGCAGTTCTTC. Encoded protein: CASSRRQGSMSSYNEQFF.

The rearrangement uses TRBV2 and TRBJ1-2; TRBD1 agrees at 7 bases. This CDR3 has 14 residues. The germline CDR1 and CDR2 sequences are SNHLY and FYNNEI. Losses at the gene ends were 3 bases for V and 7 bases for J; bases not matched to a gene: 8. In nucleotides, the CDR3 is TGTGCCAGCAGTGACTTGGGACAGACATTTGGCTACACCTTC. The encoded protein is CASSDLGQTFGYTF.

The chain has TRBV28 and TRBJ2-1; tentative D call: TRBD2 (5 bases). In germline, CDR1 is MDHEN, CDR2 SYDVKM. V lost 6 bases and J 0 bases, leaving 12 bases between the germline ends. This CDR3 contains 15 residues. The CDR3 nucleotides are TGTGCCAGCAGCTTACGTCGGGGCTCCTACAATGAGCAGTTCTTC. It encodes CASSLRRGSYNEQFF.

The chain is built from TRBV9 and TRBJ2-2; 7 bases line up with TRBD1. The germline V gene encodes CDR1 SGDLS and CDR2 YYNGEE. CDR3 size: 15 residues. The junction had 4 bases not matched to a gene; V was cut back by 3 bases and J by 2 bases. The CDR3 DNA is TGTGCCAGCAGCGCCAAGGGGGCTAACACCGGGGAGCTGTTTTTT. Its translation is CASSAKGANTGELFF.

The V call is TRBV5-6, the J call TRBJ2-7; D ambiguous. Trimming left V 4 bases short and J 2 bases short, with 25 bases between. The CDR3 has 18 residues. Germline V gene sequence: CDR1 SGHDT, CDR2 YYEEEE. DNA for the CDR3: TGTGCCAGCAGCCACCGACCTCTGGGCCTCTATGACCCCTACGAGCAGTACTTC. Its translation: CASSHRPLGLYDPYEQYF.

This chain links TRBV30 with TRBJ1-5, with 7 bases lining up with TRBD1. The CDR3 contains 15 residues. The germline V gene encodes CDR1 GTSNPN and CDR2 SVGIG (reference sequence). The V segment lost 5 bases and the J segment 5 bases; nucleotides outside the gene matches: 12. The CDR3 region has the DNA TGTGCCTGGGCTATCCGGGACAGCAATGATCAGCCCCAGCATTTT. This sequence encodes CAWAIRDSNDQPQHF.

CDR3 in DNA: TGTGCCAGCAGCTTGTTTGGACAGGGGGCGCGAGACTACAATGAGCAGTTCTTC. This codes for CASSLFGQGARDYNEQFF. The gene calls are TRBV5-6 and TRBJ2-1; 11 bases are a match to TRBD1. Germline V lookup: CDR1 SGHDT, CDR2 YYEEEE. This CDR3 spans 18 amino acids. The V segment lost 1 base and the J segment 3 bases; nucleotides outside the gene matches: 9.

This sequence joins TRBV7-2 and TRBJ2-1; 8 bases map to TRBD1. Germline trimming cut 1 base from V and 6 bases from J; bases unmatched to any gene: 2. Per germline, CDR1 SGHTA and CDR2 FQGNSA. CDR3 size: 14 residues. The CDR3 is CASSLEQGANEQFF. In nucleotides, the CDR3 is TGTGCCAGCAGCTTAGAGCAGGGGGCCAATGAGCAGTTCTTC. The full variable domain, completed using reference TRBV7-2 and TRBJ2-1, is GAGVSQSPSNKVTEKGKDVELRCDPISGHTALYWYRQSLGQGLEFLIYFQGNSAPDKSGLPSDRFSAERTGGSVSTLTIQRTQQEDSAVYLCASSLEQGANEQFFGPGTRLTVL.

The chain combines TRBV6-5 with TRBJ2-7, with 7 bases aligning to TRBD1. This CDR3 region has 16 residues. Germline-derived CDR1 and CDR2 are MNHEY and SVGAGI. V gave up 4 bases and J gave up 2 bases; unmatched junction bases: 11. DNA of the CDR3: TGTGCCAGCAGTTTGGGGTCTGAGGGACAGCCCTACGAGCAGTACTTC. It translates to CASSLGSEGQPYEQYF.

V and J are TRBV20-1 and TRBJ2-3; D not resolved. V shed 5 bases and J shed 1 base, with 4 bases lying between them. The CDR3 runs to 11 residues. Germline values: CDR1 DFQATT, CDR2 SNEGSKA (reference sequence). The chain's CDR3 is CSAQRTDTQYF. DNA for the CDR3: TGCAGTGCTCAGCGCACAGATACGCAGTATTTT.

V usage is TRBV11-2 and J usage is TRBJ1-4; D is ambiguous. This CDR3 has 15 residues. The V end was cut by 4 bases, the J end by 8 bases, with 17 bases between. Per germline, CDR1 SGHAT and CDR2 FQNNGV. CDR3 protein: CASSSSLGGAEKLFF. In DNA form, the CDR3 reads TGTGCCAGCAGCTCAAGCCTGGGTGGAGCGGAAAAACTGTTTTTT.

The chain recombines TRBV25-1 with TRBJ2-1; 7 bases fit TRBD2. CDR3 size: 15 residues. V lost 2 bases to trimming and J lost 4 bases; unmatched junction nucleotides: 5. CDR1 and CDR2 (germline): MGHDK, SYGVNS. CDR3 sequence: CASSEGGTKYNEQFF. CDR3 bases: TGTGCCAGCAGTGAAGGGGGGACTAAATACAATGAGCAGTTCTTC.

The chain combines TRBV6-4 with TRBJ1-2; 10 positions agree with TRBD1. The CDR3 extends over 15 amino acids. Unmatched junction bases numbered 3, after V lost 4 bases and J lost 1 base. Germline V gene data show CDR1 as MRHNA and CDR2 as SNTAGT. The CDR3 region has the DNA TGTGCCAGCAGTGCCGGGACAGGGGTTAACTATGGCTACACCTTC. Translated, it gives CASSAGTGVNYGYTF.

This chain uses TRBV7-6 with TRBJ1-1; D is perhaps TRBD1 (5 bases). Trimming shortened V by 0 bases and J by 1 base, and 6 bases separated the two germline ends. CDR1 is SGHVS, CDR2 FNYEAQ, per germline. The CDR3 is made up of 14 amino acids. This CDR3 reads CASSLAGGNTEAFF. In nucleotides, the CDR3 is TGTGCCAGCAGCTTAGCGGGGGGGAACACTGAAGCTTTCTTT.

CDR3 bases: TGTGCCAGCAGCGATATCCCTGAAGGGGTCACCTATGGCTACACCTTC. It specifies CASSDIPEGVTYGYTF. V is TRBV9 and J is TRBJ1-2, with D tentatively TRBD1 (5 bases). The V gene's germline CDR1 is SGDLS and CDR2 YYNGEE. This CDR3 spans 16 amino acids. With 3 bases removed from V and 4 bases from J, the gap between germline ends came to 19 bases.